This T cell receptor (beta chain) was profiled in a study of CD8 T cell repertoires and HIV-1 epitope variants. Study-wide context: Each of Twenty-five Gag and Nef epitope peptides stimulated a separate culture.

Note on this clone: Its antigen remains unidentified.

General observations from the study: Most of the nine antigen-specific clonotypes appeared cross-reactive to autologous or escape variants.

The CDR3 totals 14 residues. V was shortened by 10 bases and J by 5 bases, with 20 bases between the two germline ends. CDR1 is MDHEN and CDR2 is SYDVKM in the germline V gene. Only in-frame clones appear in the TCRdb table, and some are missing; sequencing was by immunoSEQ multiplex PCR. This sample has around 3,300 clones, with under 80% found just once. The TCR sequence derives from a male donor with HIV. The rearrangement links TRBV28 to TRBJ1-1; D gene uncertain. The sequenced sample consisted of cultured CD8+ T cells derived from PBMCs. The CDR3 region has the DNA TGTGCCATCAGCCCCTGGGATCCCAAAACTGAAGCTTTCTTT. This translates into CAISPWDPKTEAFF.